Below, 7 T cell receptor beta chains from the same sample are listed, as sequenced in a study. The repertoire was sequenced with immunoSEQ multiplex PCR; TCRdb's copy has only in-frame clones and lacks some. The sample holds tens of thousands of clones; 85% to 95% are singletons and the top ten take 4% to 4.5%. Sequencing input: PBMCs. Receptor source: a man aged 40-55 years with rheumatoid arthritis.

This rearrangement joins TRBV19 to TRBJ1-5; 11 nucleotides agree with TRBD1. CDR1 LNHDA and CDR2 SQIVND come from the germline V gene (reference sequence). With V trimmed by 3 bases and J by 3 bases, 4 bases remained unmatched. CDR3 size: 16 residues. The CDR3 nucleotides are TGTGCCAGTAGTATTTGGGACAGGGGGATCAATCAGCCCCAGCATTTT. Translating it yields CASSIWDRGINQPQHF.

The J gene is TRBJ2-7, the V gene TRBV6-5; 9 positions agree with TRBD1. Germline CDR1 and CDR2: MNHEY and SVGAGI. V lost 6 bases, J lost 2 bases, and 8 bases stayed unmatched. The CDR3 is made up of 15 amino acids. The CDR3 nucleotides read TGTGCCAGCAGAATCGGAAGACAGGGGGCCTACGAGCAGTACTTC. Its translation: CASRIGRQGAYEQYF.

V gene TRBV6-2 or TRBV6-3 combines with J gene TRBJ1-1, with D possibly TRBD1 on 6 matching bases. Germline V gene lookup returns CDR1 MNHEY and CDR2 SVGEGT. V was cut by 2 bases and J by 1 base, with 14 bases left in between. There are 16 residues in the CDR3. CDR3 sequence: CASSYTGTTPNTEAFF. The DNA of the CDR3 is TGTGCCAGCAGTTACACGGGGACAACTCCGAACACTGAAGCTTTCTTT.

V usage is TRBV11-2 and J usage is TRBJ1-3; D is unresolved. Germline V gene sequence: CDR1 SGHAT, CDR2 FQNNGV. The CDR3 sequence is 14 residues long. Between the trimmed V and J ends, which lost 6 bases and 0 bases, there was a span of 9 bases. The chain's CDR3 is CASRFGVSGNTIYF. The DNA of the CDR3 is TGTGCCAGCAGATTTGGAGTCTCTGGAAACACCATATATTTT.

This chain joins TRBV6-6 and TRBJ1-6; tentatively, D is TRBD1 (6 bases). V was cut by 3 bases and J by 7 bases, with 10 bases left in between. The CDR3 is 14 amino acids. Germline lookup yields CDR1 MNHNY and CDR2 SVGAGI (reference sequence). The CDR3 is CASSYRGLNSPLHF. The CDR3 DNA reads as TGTGCCAGCAGTTATAGGGGGTTAAATTCACCCCTCCACTTT.

This chain joins TRBV6-2 or TRBV6-3 and TRBJ1-2; D not resolved. Trimming removed 4 bases from V and 4 bases from J, with 13 bases in between. CDR3 length: 14 residues. Germline-derived CDR1 and CDR2 are MNHEY and SVGEGT. CDR3 coding DNA: TGTGCCAGCAGTTTACTCAGCAAAAGCTATGGCTACACCTTC. This translates into CASSLLSKSYGYTF.

The rearrangement joins TRBV24-1 to TRBJ2-5; TRBD2 matches 12 bases. V trimming: 1 base; J trimming: 5 bases; junction bases outside the gene matches: 19. The CDR3 covers 21 residues. From germline, CDR1 is KGHDR and CDR2 SFDVKD. The CDR3 spells CATSDFRLPGASGRAGETQYF. The CDR3, as DNA: TGTGCCACCAGTGATTTCCGGCTTCCCGGGGCTAGCGGGAGGGCGGGGGAGACCCAGTACTTC.